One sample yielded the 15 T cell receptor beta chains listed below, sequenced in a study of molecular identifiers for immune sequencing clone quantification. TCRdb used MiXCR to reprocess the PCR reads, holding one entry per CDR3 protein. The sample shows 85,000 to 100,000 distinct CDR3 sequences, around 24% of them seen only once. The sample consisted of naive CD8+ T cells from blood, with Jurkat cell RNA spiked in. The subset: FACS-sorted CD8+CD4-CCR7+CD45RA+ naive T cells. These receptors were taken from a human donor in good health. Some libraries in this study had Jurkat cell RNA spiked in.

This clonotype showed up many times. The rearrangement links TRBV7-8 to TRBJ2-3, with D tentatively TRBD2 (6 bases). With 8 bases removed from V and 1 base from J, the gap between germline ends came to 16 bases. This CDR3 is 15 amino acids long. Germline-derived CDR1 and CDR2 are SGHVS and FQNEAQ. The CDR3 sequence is CASPQYGGGTDTQYF. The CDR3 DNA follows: TGTGCCAGCCCCCAGTACGGCGGGGGCACAGATACGCAGTATTTT.

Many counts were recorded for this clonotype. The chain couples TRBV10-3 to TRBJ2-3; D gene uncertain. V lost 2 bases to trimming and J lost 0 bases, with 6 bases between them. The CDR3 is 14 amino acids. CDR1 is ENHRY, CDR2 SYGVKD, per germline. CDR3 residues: CAISEQRSTDTQYF. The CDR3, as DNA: TGTGCCATCAGTGAGCAGAGAAGCACAGATACGCAGTATTTT.

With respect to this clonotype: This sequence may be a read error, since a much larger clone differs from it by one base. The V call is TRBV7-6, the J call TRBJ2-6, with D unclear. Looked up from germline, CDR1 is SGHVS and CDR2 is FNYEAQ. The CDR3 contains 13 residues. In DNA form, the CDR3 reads TGTGCCAGCAGTTCCGCTGGGCCCAACGTCCTGACTTTC. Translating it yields CASSSAGPNVLTF.

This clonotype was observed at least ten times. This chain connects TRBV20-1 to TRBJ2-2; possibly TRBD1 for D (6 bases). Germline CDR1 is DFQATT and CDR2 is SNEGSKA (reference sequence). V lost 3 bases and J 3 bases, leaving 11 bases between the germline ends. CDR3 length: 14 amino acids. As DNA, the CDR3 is TGCAGTGCTAGCCCAGGGGTCGACACCGGGGAGCTGTTTTTT. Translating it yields CSASPGVDTGELFF.

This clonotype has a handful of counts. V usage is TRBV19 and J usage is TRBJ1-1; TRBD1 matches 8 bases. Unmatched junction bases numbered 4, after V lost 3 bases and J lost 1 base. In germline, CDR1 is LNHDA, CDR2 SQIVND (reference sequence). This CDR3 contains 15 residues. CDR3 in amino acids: CASSILDRGNTEAFF. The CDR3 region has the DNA TGTGCCAGTAGTATTCTCGACAGGGGGAACACTGAAGCTTTCTTT.

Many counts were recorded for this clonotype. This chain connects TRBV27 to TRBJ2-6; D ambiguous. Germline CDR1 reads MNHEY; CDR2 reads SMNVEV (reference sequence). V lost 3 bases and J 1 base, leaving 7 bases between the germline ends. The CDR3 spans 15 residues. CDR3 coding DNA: TGTGCCAGCAGTTTTAAAGGATCTGGGGCCAACGTCCTGACTTTC. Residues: CASSFKGSGANVLTF.

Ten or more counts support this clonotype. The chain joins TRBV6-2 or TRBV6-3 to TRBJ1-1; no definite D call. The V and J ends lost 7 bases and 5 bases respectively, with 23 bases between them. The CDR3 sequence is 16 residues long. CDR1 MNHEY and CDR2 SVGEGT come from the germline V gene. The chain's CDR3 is CASIQSLREGRTEAFF. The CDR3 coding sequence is TGTGCCAGCATACAAAGCCTGCGGGAGGGCAGGACTGAAGCTTTCTTT.

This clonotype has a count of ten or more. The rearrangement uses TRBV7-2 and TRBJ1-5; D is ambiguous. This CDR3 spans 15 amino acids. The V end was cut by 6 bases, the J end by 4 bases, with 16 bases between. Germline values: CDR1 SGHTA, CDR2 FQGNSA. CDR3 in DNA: TGTGCCAGCAGTTCGGATGGCCGGATGAATCAGCCCCAGCATTTT. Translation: CASSSDGRMNQPQHF.

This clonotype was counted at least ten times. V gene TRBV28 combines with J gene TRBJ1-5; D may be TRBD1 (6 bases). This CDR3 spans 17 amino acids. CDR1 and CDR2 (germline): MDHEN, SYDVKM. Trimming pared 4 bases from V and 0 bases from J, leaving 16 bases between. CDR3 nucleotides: TGTGCCAGCAGTTCCCCCGGACAGTACGATAGCAATCAGCCCCAGCATTTT. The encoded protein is CASSSPGQYDSNQPQHF.

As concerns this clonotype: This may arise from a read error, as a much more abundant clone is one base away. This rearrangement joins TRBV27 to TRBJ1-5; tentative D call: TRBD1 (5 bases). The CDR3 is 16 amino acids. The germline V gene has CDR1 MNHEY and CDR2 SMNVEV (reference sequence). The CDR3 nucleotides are TGTGCCAGCAGTGCAGGACATCTTTATAGCAATCAGCCCCAGCGTTTT. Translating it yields CASSAGHLYSNQPQRF.

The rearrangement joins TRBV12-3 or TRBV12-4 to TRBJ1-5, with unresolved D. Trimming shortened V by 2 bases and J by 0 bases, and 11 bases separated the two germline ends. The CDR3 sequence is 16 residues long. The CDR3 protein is CASSLRLGYSNQPQHF. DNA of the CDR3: TGTGCCAGCAGTTTACGGTTGGGATATAGCAATCAGCCCCAGCATTTT.

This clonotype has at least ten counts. The CDR3 spells CASSSGTAGELFF. CDR3 sequence (DNA): TGCGCCAGCAGCTCCGGGACAGCCGGGGAGCTGTTTTTT. This chain links TRBV4-3 with TRBJ2-2; 7 nucleotides align to TRBD1. Germline trimming cut 5 bases from V and 6 bases from J; bases unmatched to any gene: 3. This CDR3 comprises 13 residues. Germline V gene lookup returns CDR1 LGHNA and CDR2 YSLEER.

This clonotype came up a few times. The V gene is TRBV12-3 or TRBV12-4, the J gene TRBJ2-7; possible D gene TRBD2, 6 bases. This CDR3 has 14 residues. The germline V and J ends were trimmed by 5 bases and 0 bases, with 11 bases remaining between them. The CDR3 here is CASSVASASYEQYF. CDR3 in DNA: TGTGCCAGCAGTGTCGCTAGCGCCTCCTACGAGCAGTACTTC.

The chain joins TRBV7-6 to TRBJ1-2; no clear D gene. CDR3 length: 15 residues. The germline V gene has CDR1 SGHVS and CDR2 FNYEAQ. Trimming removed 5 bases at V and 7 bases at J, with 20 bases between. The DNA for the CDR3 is TGTGCCAGCAGCCCCGCAACGACCAGTTTGCCTGGCTACACCTTC. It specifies CASSPATTSLPGYTF.

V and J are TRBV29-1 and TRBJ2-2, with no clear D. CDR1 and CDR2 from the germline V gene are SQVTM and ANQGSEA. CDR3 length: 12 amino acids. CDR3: CSGCSASGELFF. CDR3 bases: TGCAGTGGCTGTTCGGCTTCCGGGGAGCTGTTTTTT.